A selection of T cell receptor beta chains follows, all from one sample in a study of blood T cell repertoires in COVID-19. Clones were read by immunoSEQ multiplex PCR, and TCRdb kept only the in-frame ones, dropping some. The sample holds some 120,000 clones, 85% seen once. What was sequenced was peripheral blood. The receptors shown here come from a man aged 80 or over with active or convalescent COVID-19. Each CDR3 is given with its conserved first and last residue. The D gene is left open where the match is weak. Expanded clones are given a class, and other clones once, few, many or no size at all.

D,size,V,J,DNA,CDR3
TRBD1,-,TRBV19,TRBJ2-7,TGTGCCAGTAGTCGACAGGGCTCCTACGAGCAGTACTTC,CASSRQGSYEQYF
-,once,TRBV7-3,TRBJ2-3,TGTGCCAGCAGCTTATTGCCTAGCGGCACAGATACGCAGTATTTT,CASSLLPSGTDTQYF
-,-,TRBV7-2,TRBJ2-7,TGTGCCAGCAGCTTAGGCCCTAGCGTGTCCTACGAGCAGTACTTC,CASSLGPSVSYEQYF
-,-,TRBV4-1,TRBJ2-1,TGCGCCAGCAGCCAAGAGTTTGCGGGGGCCTCCTACAATGAGCAGTTCTTC,CASSQEFAGASYNEQFF
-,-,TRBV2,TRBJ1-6,TGTGCCAGCAGTGAGAGGCAACAGGGAAATTCACCCCTCCACTTT,CASSERQQGNSPLHF
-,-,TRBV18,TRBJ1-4,TGTGCCAGCTCACGACCAGGGGCGGCTAATGAAAAACTGTTTTTT,CASSRPGAANEKLFF
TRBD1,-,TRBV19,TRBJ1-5,TGTGCCAGTAGTCCCCTGACAGGGGTGAGTCAGCCCCAGCATTTT,CASSPLTGVSQPQHF
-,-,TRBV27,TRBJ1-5,TGTGCCAGCAGTTTATATTCGGGGAATAATCAGCCCCAGCATTTT,CASSLYSGNNQPQHF
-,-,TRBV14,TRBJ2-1,TGTGCCAGCAGCCCCCCGGGACTCCCATTCGATGAGCAGTTCTTC,CASSPPGLPFDEQFF
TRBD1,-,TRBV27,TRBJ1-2,TGTGCCAGCAGTTTATCCGGGACAGTCTTCTATGGCTACACCTTC,CASSLSGTVFYGYTF
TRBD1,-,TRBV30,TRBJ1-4,TGTGCCTGCTCTTGGGCAGGGGGCTTATCTAATGAAAAACTGTTTTTT,CACSWAGGLSNEKLFF
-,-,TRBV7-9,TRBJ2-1,TGTGCCAGCAGCTTAGGCCCGGGACTTAATGAGCAGTTCTTC,CASSLGPGLNEQFF
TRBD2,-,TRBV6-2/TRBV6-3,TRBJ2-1,TGTGCCAGCAGCACAACCGGGACTAGCGGGTCATGGGGCAATGAGCAGTTCTTC,CASSTTGTSGSWGNEQFF
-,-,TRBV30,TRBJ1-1,TGTGCCTGGGGACAGACGAACACTGAAGCTTTCTTT,CAWGQTNTEAFF
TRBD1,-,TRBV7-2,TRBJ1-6,TGTGCCAGCAGCCCCCCGGGACAGGGGTATTCACCCCTCCACTTT,CASSPPGQGYSPLHF
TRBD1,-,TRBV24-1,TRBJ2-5,TGTGCCACCAGTGATTCTTGGAGTCCCGGGACAGGGGAAGAGACCCAGTACTTC,CATSDSWSPGTGEETQYF
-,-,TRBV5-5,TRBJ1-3,TGTGCCAGCAGCTTGGGGCCCCCCAGGGTTTCTGGAAACACCATATATTTT,CASSLGPPRVSGNTIYF
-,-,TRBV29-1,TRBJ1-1,TGCAGCGTCCGGGGGGTTGGCGGTGAAGCTTTCTTT,CSVRGVGGEAFF
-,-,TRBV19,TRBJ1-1,TGTGCCAGTAGTATGACAGGCGGAACTATGAACACTGAAGCTTTCTTT,CASSMTGGTMNTEAFF
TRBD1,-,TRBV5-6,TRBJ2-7,TGTGCCAGCAGCAGGGGACAGGATACCTACGAGCAGTACTTC,CASSRGQDTYEQYF
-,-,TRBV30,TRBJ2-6,TGTGCCTGGACCCGGAGCGGCTCTGGGGCCAACGTCCTGACTTTC,CAWTRSGSGANVLTF
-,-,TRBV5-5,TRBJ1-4,TGTGCCAGCAGCGGCGGTTACGTAGACGAAAAACTGTTTTTT,CASSGGYVDEKLFF
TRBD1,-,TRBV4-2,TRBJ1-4,TGTGCCAGCAGCCAAAGGGGCGATGGGACAGGGGAGGAACTGTTTTTT,CASSQRGDGTGEELFF
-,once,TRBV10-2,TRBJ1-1,TGCGCCAGCAAAGCCAGCGGGAACACTGAAGCTTTCTTT,CASKASGNTEAFF
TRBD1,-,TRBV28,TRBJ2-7,TGTGCCAGCAAAGGTATAGGGGGCGCTTCCTACGAGCAGTACTTC,CASKGIGGASYEQYF
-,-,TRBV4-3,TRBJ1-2,TGCGCCAGCAGCCAAGGACGGGGTTATGGCTACACCTTC,CASSQGRGYGYTF
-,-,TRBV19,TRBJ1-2,TGTGCCAGTAGTACCCTGGGGGGAAATGGCTACACCTTC,CASSTLGGNGYTF
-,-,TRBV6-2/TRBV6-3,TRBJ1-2,TGTGCCAGCAGTTCGGGGACATTTGGGCGACAAAACTATGGCTACACCTTC,CASSSGTFGRQNYGYTF
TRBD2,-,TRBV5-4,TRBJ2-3,TGTGCCAGCAGCTTGGCCGCGGTAGCGGGAGGCGGAAATACGCAGTATTTT,CASSLAAVAGGGNTQYF
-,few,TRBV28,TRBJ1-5,TGTGCCAGCATCGCGAGGTGGGGGCGCGGCCAGCCCCAGCATTTT,CASIARWGRGQPQHF
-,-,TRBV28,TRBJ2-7,TGTGCCAGCAGTCCCTCGAACGGGGCCTACGAGCAGTACTTC,CASSPSNGAYEQYF
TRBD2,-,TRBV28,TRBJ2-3,TGTGCCAGCAGGGACGGGGGGGCCGATACGCAGTATTTT,CASRDGGADTQYF
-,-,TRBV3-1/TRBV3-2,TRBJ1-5,TGTGCCAGCAGCCAAATGGGGCAGGGTCAGCCCCAGCATTTT,CASSQMGQGQPQHF
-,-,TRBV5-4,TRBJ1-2,TGTGCCACCGGGGGGAAGGACTATGGCTACACCTTC,CATGGKDYGYTF
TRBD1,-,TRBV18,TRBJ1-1,TGTGCCAGCTCCCCCGGACAGGGGGCTTCTGAAGCTTTCTTT,CASSPGQGASEAFF
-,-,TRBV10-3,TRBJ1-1,TGTGCCATCAGTACGGACAGGAACACTGAAGCTTTCTTT,CAISTDRNTEAFF
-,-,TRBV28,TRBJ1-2,TGTGCCAGCAGTTTAGGGCAAAACTATGGCTACACCTTC,CASSLGQNYGYTF